The entry below describes one T cell receptor beta chain. The antigen remains undetermined. This CDR3 spans 14 amino acids. Germline CDR1 LGHNA, CDR2 YSLEER. V was trimmed by 0 bases and J by 10 bases, leaving 15 bases between them. This sample is part of a study of T cell responses to AZD1222 COVID-19 vaccine. Study-wide points: The donor cohort was predominantly white British with a female majority, and clonal diversity may have been underestimated. Across spike, vaccine-associated CD4 TCRs were found, dominant at 160-218 and 743-854. The reported proportion of spike-specific TCRs targeting unmutated variant regions was nearly half. Breadth and depth of Spike-specific TCRs rose after two AZD1222 doses.

Profiling relied on immunoSEQ multiplex PCR, and the TCRdb table lists in-frame clones only, not all of them. The profile shows 60,000 to 100,000 clones, about 91% of them singletons. V usage is TRBV4-3 and J usage is TRBJ1-1; D gene uncertain. Sequences were derived from peripheral blood, sampled on day 0 of MenACWY control vaccination. The sequence derives from an adult in good health. This chain's CDR3 is CASSQDVAGLVAFF. Here the CDR3 DNA reads TGCGCCAGCAGCCAAGATGTTGCGGGGTTGGTAGCTTTCTTT.